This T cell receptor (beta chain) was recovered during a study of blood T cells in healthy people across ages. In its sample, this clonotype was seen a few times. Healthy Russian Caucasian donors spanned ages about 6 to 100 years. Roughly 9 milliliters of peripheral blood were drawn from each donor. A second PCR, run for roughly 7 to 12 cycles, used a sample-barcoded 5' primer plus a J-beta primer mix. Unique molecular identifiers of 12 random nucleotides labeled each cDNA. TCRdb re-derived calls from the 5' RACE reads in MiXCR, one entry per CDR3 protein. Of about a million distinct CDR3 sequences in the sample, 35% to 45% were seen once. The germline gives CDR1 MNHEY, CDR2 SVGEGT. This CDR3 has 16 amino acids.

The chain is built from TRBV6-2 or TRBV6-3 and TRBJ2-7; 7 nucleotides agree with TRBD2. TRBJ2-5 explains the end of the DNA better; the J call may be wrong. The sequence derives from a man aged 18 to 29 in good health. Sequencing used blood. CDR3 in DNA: TGTGCCAGCAGGACTAGCAGATATTCCGGGGAAGAGACCCAGTACTTC. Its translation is CASRTSRYSGEETQYF.